Following are 15 T cell receptor beta chains from one sample sequenced in a study. Via MiXCR, TCRdb re-called the 5' RACE reads, giving one row per CDR3 protein. The repertoire holds 60,000 to 65,000 distinct CDR3 sequences, with under 25% as singletons. The sequenced sample was memory CD4+ T cells sorted from a lymph node. As for subset: memory CD4+ T cells, CD4+CD45RO+CD25-. These receptor sequences come from a female donor with breast cancer.

V usage is TRBV6-5 and J usage is TRBJ1-5; D is unresolved. V was pared by 4 bases and J by 1 base, with 5 bases between. Per germline, CDR1 MNHEY and CDR2 SVGAGI. This CDR3 region has 13 residues. CDR3 nucleotide sequence: TGTGCCAGCAGTTCAGAGAGCAATCAGCCCCAGCATTTT. This encodes CASSSESNQPQHF.

For this clonotype: This clone may be a read error of a much larger clone one base away. V is TRBV5-1 and J is TRBJ2-1; TRBD2 matches at 8 bases. Germline V gene lookup returns CDR1 SGHRS and CDR2 YFSETQ. CDR3 length equals 15 residues. The CDR3 coding sequence is TGCGCCAGCAGCGCGGGACTAGACAGTCAGGGTGAGAAGTTCTTC. Translated: CASSAGLDSQGEKFF.

In the case of this clonotype: At one boundary the junction diverges from the germline segment, which might be a read error. J is TRBJ1-1 and V is TRBV18; D might be TRBD1 (6 bases). The CDR3 loop spans 12 amino acids. The V gene's germline CDR1 is KGHSH and CDR2 LQKENI. The DNA for the CDR3 is TGTACCAGCTCACAGGGTTACACTGAAGCTTTCTTT. Translation gives CTSSQGYTEAFF.

This clonotype was recorded many times. The CDR3 DNA reads as TGTGCCAGCAGTTCCGGACCAGCGGGCGAGCAGTACTTC. Protein sequence: CASSSGPAGEQYF. The rearrangement joins TRBV6-2 or TRBV6-3 to TRBJ2-7, with a possible D match to TRBD2 (6 bases). Germline assignment: CDR1 MNHEY and CDR2 SVGEGT. This CDR3 is 13 amino acids long. V dropped 4 bases and J dropped 6 bases, with 13 bases sitting between them.

The J gene is TRBJ1-6, the V gene TRBV7-3; D is perhaps TRBD1 (6 bases). CDR1 is SGHTA and CDR2 is FQGTGA in the germline V gene. This CDR3 has 16 residues. V lost 2 bases to trimming and J lost 7 bases, with 15 bases between them. CDR3 coding DNA: TGTGCCAGCAGCTTACGAGGGCCAGGGGTAAATTCACCCCTCCACTTT. It yields the protein CASSLRGPGVNSPLHF.

The gene calls are TRBV5-5 and TRBJ2-1, with 7 nucleotides matching TRBD2. CDR1 SGHKS and CDR2 YYEKEE come from the germline V gene (reference sequence). This CDR3 spans 13 amino acids. V shed 2 bases, J shed 7 bases, and the junction held 3 bases outside the gene matches. The CDR3 region is CASSFVGGNEQFF. CDR3 coding DNA: TGTGCCAGCAGCTTCGTGGGGGGGAATGAGCAGTTCTTC.

This clonotype is classed as medium-sized. The chain links TRBV6-5 to TRBJ1-6, with TRBD1 matching over 10 bases. The junction had 4 bases not matched to a gene; V was cut back by 5 bases and J by 9 bases. This CDR3 is 14 amino acids long. Germline lookup yields CDR1 MNHEY and CDR2 SVGAGI. CDR3 nucleotide sequence: TGTGCCAGCAGTCGGGACAGGGGTGTTTCACCCCTCCACTTT. It encodes CASSRDRGVSPLHF.

The J gene is TRBJ2-7, the V gene TRBV29-1, with a possible D match to TRBD2 (6 bases). The germline gives CDR1 SQVTM, CDR2 ANQGSEA. V was shortened by 3 bases and J by 7 bases, with 16 bases between the two germline ends. The CDR3 consists of 13 residues. CDR3 in DNA: TGCAGCGTTGATGGGGACGGCGGAGGGGAGCAGTACTTC. This sequence encodes CSVDGDGGGEQYF.

This clonotype was picked up a small number of times. The rearrangement uses TRBV6-2 or TRBV6-3 and TRBJ1-1; D uncertain. With 6 bases removed from V and 2 bases from J, the gap between germline ends came to 10 bases. CDR3 length: 13 residues. The V gene's germline CDR1 is MNHEY and CDR2 SVGEGT. The CDR3 here is CASSADVNTEAFF. CDR3 coding DNA: TGTGCCAGCAGCGCCGACGTTAACACTGAAGCTTTCTTT.

Turning to this clonotype: It may be a read error: a sequence one base away is much more abundant. The chain recombines TRBV7-7 with TRBJ2-3; a weak D match, TRBD1 (6 bases). This CDR3 is 14 amino acids long. Germline V gene sequence: CDR1 SSHAT, CDR2 FNYEAQ (reference sequence). The CDR3 is CASSLSRGRDTQYF. The CDR3 DNA is TGTGCTAGCAGCCTCTCTAGGGGGAGAGATACGCAGTATTTT.

Only a few counts were recorded for this clonotype. In DNA form, the CDR3 reads TGCGCCAGCAGCTTCTTCCCTCGCTCTGACAGGAACACTGAAGCTTTCTTT. It is translated as CASSFFPRSDRNTEAFF. The V call is TRBV5-1, the J call TRBJ1-1, with D possibly matching TRBD1 (5 bases). Germline CDR1 is SGHRS and CDR2 is YFSETQ. This CDR3 spans 17 amino acids. V lost 2 bases and J 1 base, leaving 18 bases between the germline ends.

Ten or more counts support this clonotype. The chain links TRBV7-2 to TRBJ1-1; perhaps TRBD1 as D (5 bases). The CDR3 has 17 residues. Trimming pared 1 base from V and 3 bases from J, leaving 18 bases between. Per the germline V gene, CDR1 is SGHTA and CDR2 is FQGNSA. CDR3 coding DNA: TGTGCCAGCAGCTTAGGGGGGTTGAGGGGCCGATACACTGAAGCTTTCTTT. Residues: CASSLGGLRGRYTEAFF.

This clonotype was seen a few times. The chain recombines TRBV5-1 with TRBJ1-4; 7 positions match TRBD1. The V and J ends lost 5 bases and 3 bases, in that order; junction bases with no gene match: 7. CDR1 SGHRS and CDR2 YFSETQ come from the germline V gene. The CDR3 is made up of 15 amino acids. This CDR3 is CASSRQGGPNEKLFF. CDR3 coding DNA: TGCGCCAGCAGTCGCCAAGGGGGCCCTAATGAAAAACTGTTTTTT.

In this sample, this clonotype turned up many times. The genes are TRBV6-6 and TRBJ1-3; D uncertain. This CDR3 is 12 amino acids long. Germline CDR1 MNHNY, CDR2 SVGAGI (reference sequence). Trimming cost V 5 bases and J 7 bases, with 9 bases left between them. CDR3 sequence: CASSEPGNTIYF. CDR3 bases: TGTGCCAGCAGTGAACCCGGGAACACCATATATTTT.

This chain uses TRBV18 with TRBJ1-1; D is unclear. Trimming left V 2 bases short and J 0 bases short, with 4 bases between. Germline CDR1 reads KGHSH; CDR2 reads LQKENI. CDR3 size: 13 residues. This chain's CDR3 is CASSPGVNTEAFF. For the CDR3, the DNA is TGTGCCAGCTCACCAGGGGTGAACACTGAAGCTTTCTTT.